This T cell receptor beta chain appears in the sequencing data of a study of identical twins. This clonotype came up a few times. Each CDR3 protein is one row after TCRdb ran MiXCR on the 5' RACE reads. The data contain more than 400,000 distinct CDR3 sequences, around 15% of them singletons. In addition, the sample was reused for a study of yellow fever vaccine responses in identical twins.

The sample comprised CD4+ T cells sorted from blood. The source of this sequence is a woman aged 18-29 years in good health.

This CDR3 is CASSQDNGRETQYF. CDR3 DNA: TGTGCCAGCAGCCAAGATAACGGGAGGGAGACCCAGTACTTC. The chain employs TRBV4-2 and TRBJ2-5; 7 nucleotides match TRBD2. The germline CDR1 and CDR2 sequences are LGHNA and YNFKEQ. Germline trimming cut 0 bases from V and 5 bases from J; bases unmatched to any gene: 3. The CDR3 sequence is 14 residues long.